This T cell receptor (beta chain) was documented in a study of T cells after posttransplantation cyclophosphamide. Clones were sequenced by immunoSEQ multiplex PCR, and TCRdb holds only the in-frame ones, with some missing. The profile covers about 39,000 clones, none occurring a single time. Peripheral blood was collected from the related graft donor on the marrow donation day. This clone was observed many times. As yet, its antigen is unknown. The CDR3 totals 14 residues. V was shortened by 3 bases and J by 10 bases, with 16 bases between the two germline ends. Germline loops: CDR1 KGHSH, CDR2 LQKENI. Whole-study results and caveats: After PTCy, TRB diversity resembled that of CNI/methotrexate controls.

This TCR was sampled from a woman aged 45-59 years in good health and a related stem cell transplant donor. The source material was PBMCs. The chain employs TRBV18 and TRBJ2-1, with D perhaps TRBD2 (5 bases). CDR3: CASSPVDYPGEQFF. The CDR3 DNA reads TGTGCCAGCTCACCTGTTGACTATCCCGGGGAGCAGTTCTTC.